This T cell receptor (beta chain) was captured in a study of T cells in Graves' hyperthyroidism and ophthalmopathy. Using RNA transcripts as the source, TCR beta CDR3 regions were amplified. When the TCR CDR3 underwent first-round RT-PCR, the HTBI primer set was used. MiXCR, applied by TCRdb to the multiplex PCR reads, yields one record per CDR3 protein. The data hold almost 600,000 distinct CDR3 sequences, with more than 11% observed a single time. The CDR3 is 14 amino acids. Losses at the gene ends were 5 bases for V and 0 bases for J; bases not matched to a gene: 2. Germline CDR1 reads SQVTM; CDR2 reads ANQGSEA. This clonotype was seen a handful of times.

The receptor was isolated from a woman in her 30s with Graves' hyperthyroidism that later progressed to Graves' ophthalmopathy. V gene TRBV29-1 combines with J gene TRBJ2-2; 8 bases match TRBD1. Sequenced sample: blood. The CDR3 loop reads CSVPGQANTGELFF. For the CDR3, the DNA is TGCAGCGTTCCGGGACAGGCGAACACCGGGGAGCTGTTTTTT.